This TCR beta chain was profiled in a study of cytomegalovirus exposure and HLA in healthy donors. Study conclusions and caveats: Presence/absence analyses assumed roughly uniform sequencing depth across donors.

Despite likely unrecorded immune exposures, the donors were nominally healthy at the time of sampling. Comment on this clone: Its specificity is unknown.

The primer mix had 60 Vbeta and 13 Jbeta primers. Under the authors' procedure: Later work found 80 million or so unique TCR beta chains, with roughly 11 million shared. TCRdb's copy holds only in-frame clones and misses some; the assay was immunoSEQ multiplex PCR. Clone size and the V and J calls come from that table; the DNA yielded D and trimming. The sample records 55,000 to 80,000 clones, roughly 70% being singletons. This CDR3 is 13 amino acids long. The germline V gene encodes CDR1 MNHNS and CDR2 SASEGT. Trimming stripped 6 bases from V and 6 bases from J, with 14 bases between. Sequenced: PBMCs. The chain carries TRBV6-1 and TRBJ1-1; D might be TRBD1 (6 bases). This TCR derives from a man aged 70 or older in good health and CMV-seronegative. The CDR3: CASSDTGIAEAFF. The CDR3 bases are TGTGCCAGCAGCGATACAGGGATAGCTGAAGCTTTCTTT.